These 30 T cell receptor beta chains were sequenced from one sample in a study of T-cell memory formation after mild COVID-19. TCRdb ran MiXCR on the 5' RACE reads and lists one entry per CDR3 protein. The table has over 120,000 distinct CDR3 sequences, 15% to 20% seen once. Sequencing was performed on PBMCs or a T cell subset sorted from them (not recorded which). These receptors were collected from an adult woman who had mild COVID-19 (a few samples of this study predate the infection). Cell type and time point are not known.

V gene TRBV6-2 or TRBV6-3 combines with J gene TRBJ2-4; a possible D gene is TRBD2 (5 bases). V lost 6 bases and J 8 bases, leaving 20 bases between the germline ends. The CDR3 is 15 residues long. Germline V gene data show CDR1 as MNHEY and CDR2 as SVGEGT. This chain's CDR3 is CASSPLLGKGDIQYF. CDR3 coding DNA: TGTGCCAGCAGCCCCCTCCTTGGGAAGGGAGACATTCAGTACTTC.

This clonotype has just a few counts. The chain carries TRBV20-1 and TRBJ2-7, with D tentatively TRBD1 (6 bases). CDR3 size: 12 residues. Trimming removed 5 bases from V and 5 bases from J, with 13 bases in between. Germline-derived CDR1 and CDR2 are DFQATT and SNEGSKA (reference sequence). The CDR3 region has the DNA TGCAGTGCTGTCAGGGGAGCAGACGAGCAGTACTTC. Residues: CSAVRGADEQYF.

This chain joins TRBV5-1 and TRBJ2-1; 8 nucleotides line up with TRBD2. CDR3 length: 16 amino acids. The trim removed 0 bases at V and 10 bases at J, leaving 12 bases unmatched. CDR1 is SGHRS, CDR2 YFSETQ, per germline. The CDR3 loop is CASSLAGRGGPEEQFF. The CDR3 DNA reads TGCGCCAGCAGCTTGGCCGGACGCGGGGGGCCGGAGGAGCAGTTCTTC.

This clonotype was seen a handful of times. The V call is TRBV7-2, the J call TRBJ2-5; D not resolved. The CDR3 is made up of 12 amino acids. Per germline, CDR1 SGHTA and CDR2 FQGNSA. V was shortened by 1 base and J by 8 bases, with 8 bases between the two germline ends. The CDR3 loop reads CASSLELVTQYF. In nucleotides, the CDR3 is TGTGCCAGCAGCTTAGAGCTAGTAACCCAGTACTTC.

This clonotype was recorded a few times. The gene calls are TRBV5-6 and TRBJ1-2, with 8 bases that match TRBD1. The germline gives CDR1 SGHDT, CDR2 YYEEEE. The CDR3 is 13 residues long. Trimming at V came to 1 base and at J to 6 bases, leaving 2 bases not matched to a gene. This CDR3 is CASSLQGAHGYTF. DNA of the CDR3: TGTGCCAGCAGCTTGCAGGGGGCCCATGGCTACACCTTC.

The rearrangement uses TRBV12-3 or TRBV12-4 and TRBJ2-7; maybe TRBD2 (6 bases). V was cut by 2 bases and J by 6 bases, with 8 bases left in between. This CDR3 is built from 12 residues. The CDR3 sequence is CASSLRRAEQYF. The CDR3 nucleotides are TGTGCCAGCAGTTTAAGGAGGGCCGAGCAGTACTTC.

The CDR3 DNA reads as TGTGCCAGCAAAAGAGGACAGGCCACGTCCCGGGGGTATGGCTACACCTTC. As protein: CASKRGQATSRGYGYTF. The chain joins TRBV6-6 to TRBJ1-2, with 7 nucleotides matching TRBD1. CDR1 is MNHNY, CDR2 SVGAGI, per germline (reference sequence). This CDR3 spans 17 amino acids. Germline trimming cut 7 bases from V and 5 bases from J; bases unmatched to any gene: 19.

This clonotype showed up just a few times. The chain has TRBV5-1 and TRBJ1-1, with TRBD1 matching 7 bases. The CDR3 sequence is 13 residues long. Trimming took 4 bases from V and 3 from J; bases not matched to a gene: 3. Germline lookup yields CDR1 SGHRS and CDR2 YFSETQ. The CDR3 sequence: CASSVDRDTEAFF. The CDR3 bases are TGCGCCAGCAGCGTCGACAGGGACACTGAAGCTTTCTTT.

This clonotype has more than one count but fewer than ten. The gene calls are TRBV24-1 and TRBJ2-3; TRBD2 might be the D (5 bases). This CDR3 region has 14 residues. V gave up 4 bases and J gave up 5 bases, with 12 bases separating them. Germline V CDR1 and CDR2: KGHDR, SFDVKD. CDR3 sequence (DNA): TGTGCCACCAGTGACCTTTGGACTCGAGATACGCAGTATTTT. Residues: CATSDLWTRDTQYF.

This clonotype was counted only a few times. The chain carries TRBV9 and TRBJ2-1, with 11 bases fitting TRBD2. Germline assignment: CDR1 SGDLS and CDR2 YYNGEE. V shed 0 bases and J 7 bases; nucleotides not matched to a gene: 6. The CDR3 is made up of 16 amino acids. CDR3 bases: TGTGCCAGCAGCGTAGACCTAGCGGGAGGTTGGAATGAGCAGTTCTTC. Its translation: CASSVDLAGGWNEQFF.

This clonotype was detected a few times. V is TRBV4-1 and J is TRBJ2-3; D possibly corresponds to TRBD1 (6 bases). Germline lookup yields CDR1 MGHRA and CDR2 YSYEKL. The CDR3 contains 16 residues. Trimming removed 1 base at V and 0 bases at J, with 11 bases between. The CDR3 DNA sequence: TGCGCCAGCAGCCAAGTAGTGGGGGCCAGCACAGATACGCAGTATTTT. This encodes CASSQVVGASTDTQYF.

This clonotype was counted only a few times. V and J are TRBV12-3 or TRBV12-4 and TRBJ2-7, with D possibly TRBD1 on 8 matching bases. Trimming shortened V by 5 bases and J by 4 bases, and 12 bases separated the two germline ends. This CDR3 spans 13 amino acids. The DNA of the CDR3 is TGTGCCAGCAGTGAACAGGGGGGGTACGAGCAGTACTTC. Encoded protein: CASSEQGGYEQYF.

The rearrangement joins TRBV2 to TRBJ2-5; D gene uncertain. The CDR3 loop spans 11 amino acids. CDR1 SNHLY and CDR2 FYNNEI come from the germline V gene. V shed 6 bases and J shed 5 bases, with 7 bases lying between them. The CDR3 DNA reads TGTGCCAGCAGACCGGAGGAGACCCAGTACTTC. It specifies CASRPEETQYF.

A few counts support this clonotype. The chain carries TRBV9 and TRBJ1-1, with no clear D. Germline CDR1 reads SGDLS; CDR2 reads YYNGEE. Trimming took 3 bases from V and 7 from J, leaving 7 bases between them. The CDR3 is 11 residues long. CDR3 DNA sequence: TGTGCCAGCAGCGCCGAGGGTGAAGCTTTCTTT. It yields the protein CASSAEGEAFF. Variable domain in full (rest from reference TRBV9 and TRBJ1-1): DSGVTQTPKHLITATGQRVTLRCSPRSGDLSVYWYQQSLDQGLQFLIQYYNGEERAKGNILERFSAQQFPDLHSELNLSSLELGDSALYFCASSAEGEAFFGQGTRLTVV.

This clonotype was observed a handful of times. The J gene is TRBJ2-2, the V gene TRBV5-1; D is unresolved. V was pared by 0 bases and J by 2 bases, with 11 bases between. The CDR3 is 16 residues long. Germline V gives CDR1 SGHRS, CDR2 YFSETQ. CDR3 loop: CASSLGWTRNTGELFF. In DNA form, the CDR3 reads TGCGCCAGCAGCTTGGGCTGGACCCGTAACACCGGGGAGCTGTTTTTT. Together with reference TRBV5-1 and TRBJ2-2, the CDR3 gives the full variable domain: KAGVTQTPRYLIKTRGQQVTLSCSPISGHRSVSWYQQTPGQGLQFLFEYFSETQRNKGNFPGRFSGRQFSNSRSEMNVSTLELGDSALYLCASSLGWTRNTGELFFGEGSRLTVL.

This clonotype was seen ten or more times. The rearrangement joins TRBV7-2 to TRBJ2-6, with a weak D call TRBD2 (5 bases). CDR1 is SGHTA, CDR2 FQGNSA, per germline. The CDR3 length is 15 residues. V shed 1 base and J shed 1 base, with 5 bases lying between them. The CDR3 here is CASSLGGSGANVLTF. CDR3 sequence (DNA): TGTGCCAGCAGCTTAGGAGGGTCTGGGGCCAACGTCCTGACTTTC.

This clonotype has a handful of counts. CDR3 coding DNA: TGTGCCTGGATCCACAGCTTCGGCTACGAGCAGTACTTC. Translating it yields CAWIHSFGYEQYF. V gene TRBV30 combines with J gene TRBJ2-7; D remains unclear. The length of the CDR3 is 13 residues. From germline, CDR1 is GTSNPN and CDR2 SVGIG (reference sequence). V was clipped by 4 bases and J by 3 bases, with 13 bases between them.

This clonotype was observed a handful of times. The rearrangement joins TRBV20-1 to TRBJ1-1; D gene ambiguous. Germline loops: CDR1 DFQATT, CDR2 SNEGSKA (reference sequence). The CDR3 runs to 13 residues. V lost 3 bases and J 6 bases, leaving 14 bases between the germline ends. As DNA, the CDR3 is TGCAGTGCTAGTGGCAGGAAAGACGCTGAAGCTTTCTTT. Encoded protein: CSASGRKDAEAFF.

The chain couples TRBV12-3 or TRBV12-4 to TRBJ2-7; a possible D gene is TRBD1 (7 bases). V dropped 5 bases and J dropped 5 bases, with 19 bases sitting between them. The CDR3 extends over 15 amino acids. The CDR3 DNA is TGTGCCAGCAGTGTATACAGGGGAGGAGGGAACGAGCAGTACTTC. This encodes CASSVYRGGGNEQYF.

The V and J genes are TRBV5-6 and TRBJ1-5, with D perhaps matching TRBD1 (5 bases). Germline V CDR1 and CDR2: SGHDT, YYEEEE. This CDR3 is 15 amino acids long. V was clipped by 0 bases and J by 3 bases, with 10 bases between them. This chain's CDR3 is CASSLGQTSNQPQHF. CDR3 in DNA: TGTGCCAGCAGCTTGGGACAGACTTCCAATCAGCCCCAGCATTTT.

The DNA of the CDR3 is TGTGCCAGCAGCTTTTCGGGCAACTTCTACAATGAGCAGTTCTTC. It yields the protein CASSFSGNFYNEQFF. This chain links TRBV7-9 with TRBJ2-1; D not certain. V lost 3 bases and J 3 bases, leaving 12 bases between the germline ends. CDR3 size: 15 residues. From germline, CDR1 is SEHNR and CDR2 FQNEAQ (reference sequence).

The chain carries TRBV30 and TRBJ1-4; tentatively, D is TRBD1 (5 bases). The V and J ends lost 1 base and 2 bases respectively, with 11 bases between them. CDR3 length: 15 amino acids. Germline V gene sequence: CDR1 GTSNPN, CDR2 SVGIG (reference sequence). The CDR3 protein is CAWSGKQATNEKLFF. CDR3 nucleotides: TGTGCCTGGAGTGGGAAACAGGCGACTAATGAAAAACTGTTTTTT. Looking up the rest from reference TRBV30 and TRBJ1-4 gives the full variable domain: SQTIHQWPATLVQPVGSPLSLECTVEGTSNPNLYWYRQAAGRGLQLLFYSVGIGQISSEVPQNLSASRPQDRQFILSSKKLLLSDSGFYLCAWSGKQATNEKLFFGSGTQLSVL.

This clonotype was counted only a few times. The V and J genes are TRBV7-2 and TRBJ1-2; 11 bases align to TRBD1. CDR1 and CDR2 from the germline V gene are SGHTA and FQGNSA. V shed 5 bases and J 7 bases; nucleotides not matched to a gene: 6. The length of the CDR3 is 14 residues. CDR3 protein: CASSRKGTGGGYTF. In nucleotides, the CDR3 is TGTGCCAGCAGCAGAAAAGGGACAGGGGGTGGCTACACCTTC.

This clonotype was counted a few times. The rearrangement uses TRBV20-1 and TRBJ2-3; TRBD2 is a possible D gene (6 bases). The CDR3 sequence is 17 residues long. CDR1 and CDR2 from the germline V gene are DFQATT and SNEGSKA (reference sequence). The V gene lost 6 bases and the J gene lost 0 bases, with 22 bases spanning the gap. CDR3 sequence: CSAPGTFRISSTDTQYF. The DNA for the CDR3 is TGCAGTGCCCCCGGGACTTTCAGGATCTCTAGCACAGATACGCAGTATTTT.

The V gene is TRBV12-3 or TRBV12-4, the J gene TRBJ1-1; the D is unclear. V lost 3 bases and J lost 1, with 21 bases in between. CDR3 length equals 18 residues. CDR3: CASSLGVNPAKPNTEAFF. In DNA form, the CDR3 reads TGTGCCAGCAGTTTGGGCGTCAATCCGGCCAAGCCGAACACTGAAGCTTTCTTT.

The chain uses TRBV20-1 and TRBJ2-1; D is uncertain. The CDR3 covers 8 residues. V was pared by 3 bases and J by 15 bases, with 6 bases between. Germline-derived CDR1 and CDR2 are DFQATT and SNEGSKA (reference sequence). The DNA of the CDR3 is TGCAGTGCTAGGAAGGGGTTCTTC. It codes for CSARKGFF.

CDR3 sequence reads: CASSRIGQGDTEAFF. For the CDR3, the DNA is TGTGCCAGCAGCCGCATCGGACAGGGGGACACTGAAGCTTTCTTT. The gene calls are TRBV7-7 and TRBJ1-1; 10 bases are shared with TRBD1. This CDR3 comprises 15 residues. Trimming removed 5 bases from V and 3 bases from J; junction bases left unmatched: 6. CDR1 is SSHAT and CDR2 is FNYEAQ in the germline V gene (reference sequence).

This chain joins TRBV15 and TRBJ1-2; D is unresolved. Germline V CDR1 and CDR2: LNHNV, YYDKDF (reference sequence). The CDR3 spans 13 residues. Deletions cut 5 bases from V and 5 bases from J, with 12 bases between. CDR3 nucleotides: TGTGCCACCAGCCGGGCGAGGGATTATGGCTACACCTTC. Amino acid sequence: CATSRARDYGYTF.

The chain joins TRBV5-1 to TRBJ2-5; 7 bases agree with TRBD1. This CDR3 is built from 16 residues. Germline V gene data show CDR1 as SGHRS and CDR2 as YFSETQ. Germline trimming cut 4 bases from V and 5 bases from J; bases unmatched to any gene: 14. The CDR3 nucleotides are TGCGCCAGCAGCCTACTACAGGGGATACGTCCGGAGACCCAGTACTTC. As protein: CASSLLQGIRPETQYF.

There are a few counts of this clonotype. CDR3 protein: CASSLAGWKNIQYF. For the CDR3, the DNA is TGTGCCAGCAGCTTAGCAGGGTGGAAAAACATTCAGTACTTC. The V call is TRBV7-9, the J call TRBJ2-4; no clear D. This CDR3 spans 14 amino acids. V gave up 0 bases and J gave up 4 bases, with 7 bases separating them. Germline CDR1 is SEHNR and CDR2 is FQNEAQ (reference sequence).